This T cell receptor beta chain was sequenced in a study of cytomegalovirus exposure and HLA in healthy donors. With V trimmed by 4 bases and J by 14 bases, 7 bases remained unmatched. The CDR3 sequence is 13 residues long. The germline gives CDR1 SEHNR, CDR2 FQNEAQ (reference sequence). Study-level findings and limits: When the data were analyzed later, several of the most significant clusters appeared to be linked to common viral pathogens. With later analysis, a missense DCLRE1C variant became linked to TCR beta V- and J-gene trimming.

Note on this clone: What it binds is unknown.

Donors counted as nominally healthy when sampled, yet unrecorded immune exposures were likely. A multiplex PCR was run with 60 Vbeta primers and 13 Jbeta primers. TCRdb's table, derived via immunoSEQ multiplex PCR, lists solely in-frame clones and lacks some. Among more than 95,000 clones, more than 75% were seen once, and the ten largest hold approximately 3.8%. J is TRBJ1-6 and V is TRBV7-9, with 8 positions matching TRBD1. The TCR comes from a man aged 40-50 years in good health and CMV-seronegative. What was sequenced was PBMCs. The DNA of the CDR3 is TGTGCCAGCAGCTGGGGGACAGGAGTATCCCTCCACTTT. It is translated as CASSWGTGVSLHF.